This section outlines one T cell receptor beta chain sequence together with its context. CDR3 size: 14 residues. V was cut by 2 bases and J by 5 bases, with 12 bases left in between. Germline V gene data show CDR1 as LGHNT and CDR2 as FRNRAP. Clones were read by immunoSEQ multiplex PCR, and TCRdb kept only the in-frame ones, dropping some. The repertoire holds 78,000 or so clones, 85% to 95% seen once, with around 2.8% in the top ten. The data derive from a study of OX40 agonist ivuxolimab in advanced cancers. The starting material was CD4+ or CD8+ T cells sorted from blood, obtained in a trial of the OX40 agonist ivuxolimab. The TCR originated in an adult with an advanced solid tumor such as melanoma, head and neck, liver or kidney cancer. This chain connects TRBV12-5 to TRBJ1-1; D is unclear. CDR3: CASGLWKSGTEAFF. The CDR3, as DNA: TGTGCTAGTGGTTTGTGGAAGTCGGGAACTGAAGCTTTCTTT. Looking up the rest from reference TRBV12-5 and TRBJ1-1 gives the full variable domain: DARVTQTPRHKVTEMGQEVTMRCQPILGHNTVFWYRQTMMQGLELLAYFRNRAPLDDSGMPKDRFSAEMPDATLATLKIQPSEPRDSAVYFCASGLWKSGTEAFFGQGTRLTVV.